Sequencing of this T cell receptor beta chain was carried out in a study of cytomegalovirus exposure and HLA in healthy donors. Study findings and constraints: V- and J-gene trimming of TCR beta was linked (in a later analysis) to a missense DCLRE1C variant.

V shed 5 bases and J shed 1 base, with 17 bases lying between them. Germline values: CDR1 SGHTA, CDR2 FQGTGA. The CDR3 has 16 amino acids. Amplification used 60 Vbeta primers and 13 Jbeta primers. Per the authors' pipeline: Unique TCR beta chains totaled roughly 81 million in a later count, with roughly 11 million of them shared. This table comes from immunoSEQ multiplex PCR, and its TCRdb copy is limited to in-frame clones, with some not included. Clone size and the V and J calls come from that table; the DNA yielded D and trimming. Its listing shows some 130,000 clones. On this clone: Its specificity is unknown.

The origin of this receptor is a woman aged 55-75 years in good health and CMV-seronegative. The chain couples TRBV7-3 to TRBJ1-1, with TRBD1 as a possible D gene (5 bases). The sample taken for sequencing was PBMCs. CDR3 loop: CASSRWTGQGNTEAFF. The CDR3 DNA sequence: TGTGCCAGCAGCCGCTGGACCGGCCAGGGGAACACTGAAGCTTTCTTT.